Given below is one TCR beta chain in context. This record comes from a study of patients and donors after allogeneic stem cell transplantation. TCRdb re-called the RT-PCR reads through MiXCR, storing one row per CDR3 protein. The sample holds some 200,000 distinct CDR3 sequences, about 40% seen once. This CDR3 region has 14 residues. The V gene's germline CDR1 is GTSNPN and CDR2 SVGIG (reference sequence). V dropped 0 bases and J dropped 1 base, with 9 bases sitting between them. Material: blood, either unsorted or a sorted T cell fraction (not recorded which). The clonotype was recovered from a human donor who was either an allogeneic HSCT recipient or a stem cell or donor lymphocyte infusion donor (not recorded which). It is not recorded whose cells these are; they may come from a transplant donor. The chain couples TRBV30 to TRBJ1-1; maybe TRBD1 (6 bases). DNA of the CDR3: TGTGCCTGGAGTGTACGAGGGGGGAACACTGAAGCTTTCTTT. Its translation is CAWSVRGGNTEAFF. Drawing the rest from reference TRBV30 and TRBJ1-1, the complete variable domain is SQTIHQWPATLVQPVGSPLSLECTVEGTSNPNLYWYRQAAGRGLQLLFYSVGIGQISSEVPQNLSASRPQDRQFILSSKKLLLSDSGFYLCAWSVRGGNTEAFFGQGTRLTVV.